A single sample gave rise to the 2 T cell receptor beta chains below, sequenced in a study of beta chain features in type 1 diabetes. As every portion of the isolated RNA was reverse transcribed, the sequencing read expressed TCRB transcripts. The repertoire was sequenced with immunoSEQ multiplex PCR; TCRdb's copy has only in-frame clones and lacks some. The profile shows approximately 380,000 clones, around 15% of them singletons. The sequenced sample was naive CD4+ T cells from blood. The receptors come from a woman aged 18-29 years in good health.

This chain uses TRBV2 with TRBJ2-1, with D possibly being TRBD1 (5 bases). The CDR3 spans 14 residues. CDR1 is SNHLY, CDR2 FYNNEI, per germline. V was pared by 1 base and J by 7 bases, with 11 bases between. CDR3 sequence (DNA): TGTGCCAGCAGTGAAGTAGTCAGGGTGAATGAGCAGTTCTTC. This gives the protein CASSEVVRVNEQFF.

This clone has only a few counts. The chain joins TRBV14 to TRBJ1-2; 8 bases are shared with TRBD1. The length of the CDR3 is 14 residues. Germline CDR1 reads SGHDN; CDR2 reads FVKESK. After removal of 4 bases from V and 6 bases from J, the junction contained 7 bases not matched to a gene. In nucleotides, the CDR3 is TGTGCCAGCAGCCCCTGGACAGGGAAACATGGCTACACCTTC. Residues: CASSPWTGKHGYTF.